Shown below are 20 T cell receptor beta chains from a single sample sequenced in a study of blood T cell repertoires in COVID-19. TCRdb keeps only in-frame clones here, not all; method: immunoSEQ multiplex PCR. Among 270,000 or so clones listed, 90% were seen once. Specimen: peripheral blood. These receptors all come from a woman aged 55-70 years with COVID-19, enrolled during active disease.

This clone was seen a few times. The chain is built from TRBV6-6 and TRBJ1-6; unclear D gene. The CDR3 extends over 13 amino acids. Germline CDR1 is MNHNY and CDR2 is SVGAGI (reference sequence). V lost 6 bases, J lost 7 bases, and 10 bases lay in between. CDR3: CASRGPGNSPLHF. In nucleotides, the CDR3 is TGTGCCAGCAGGGGCCCGGGGAATTCACCCCTCCACTTT.

The chain links TRBV9 to TRBJ2-3, with D uncertain. V was clipped by 4 bases and J by 0 bases, with 12 bases between them. The CDR3 covers 15 residues. Germline V CDR1 and CDR2: SGDLS, YYNGEE. For the CDR3, the DNA is TGTGCCAGCAGCCCCTCTAGTCCTAGCACAGATACGCAGTATTTT. Protein: CASSPSSPSTDTQYF.

The count of this clone is one. The V call is TRBV10-3, the J call TRBJ2-2, with 10 nucleotides matching TRBD2. The CDR3 loop spans 17 amino acids. The germline gives CDR1 ENHRY, CDR2 SYGVKD. Trimming removed 2 bases from V and 0 bases from J; junction bases left unmatched: 3. In nucleotides, the CDR3 is TGTGCCATCAGTGAGGCTAGCGGGGGTACGAACACCGGGGAGCTGTTTTTT. The encoded protein is CAISEASGGTNTGELFF.

The chain joins TRBV18 to TRBJ1-5, with 11 bases matching TRBD1. The germline V gene encodes CDR1 KGHSH and CDR2 LQKENI. The CDR3 runs 15 residues. V shed 0 bases and J 7 bases; nucleotides not matched to a gene: 2. As DNA, the CDR3 is TGTGCCAGCTCACCACCTGGACAGGGGGCGCAGCCCCAGCATTTT. Translation: CASSPPGQGAQPQHF.

J is TRBJ1-2 and V is TRBV6-5; perhaps TRBD1 as D (5 bases). The CDR3 totals 14 residues. The germline V and J ends were trimmed by 11 bases and 6 bases, with 22 bases remaining between them. The germline V gene encodes CDR1 MNHEY and CDR2 SVGAGI. CDR3 region: CAGGGFGVSDGYTF. CDR3 coding DNA: TGTGCCGGGGGAGGTTTCGGGGTAAGCGATGGCTACACCTTC.

This clone was counted a single time. The chain couples TRBV7-6 to TRBJ2-7; no definite D call. Trimming cost V 1 base and J 6 bases, with 13 bases left between them. The CDR3 covers 14 residues. CDR1 is SGHVS, CDR2 FNYEAQ, per germline. CDR3 sequence (DNA): TGTGCCAGCAGCTTAGGGGCCCCCTTGAGCGAGCAGTACTTC. Its protein product is CASSLGAPLSEQYF.

This clone was detected only a few times. The chain is built from TRBV7-9 and TRBJ1-3; TRBD1 agrees at 7 bases. The CDR3 loop spans 18 amino acids. The germline gives CDR1 SEHNR, CDR2 FQNEAQ (reference sequence). V shed 0 bases and J 0 bases; nucleotides not matched to a gene: 8. The CDR3 DNA sequence: TGTGCCAGCAGCTTAGCTTGGTCTGGGGACAGCTCTGGAAACACCATATATTTT. Protein: CASSLAWSGDSSGNTIYF.

The gene calls are TRBV21-1 and TRBJ1-5. TRBV21-1 is recorded as a pseudogene. The CDR3 extends over 16 amino acids. The CDR3 loop is CASSIPQGGSNQPQHF. The CDR3 region has the DNA TGTGCCAGCAGCATTCCTCAAGGCGGGAGCAATCAGCCCCAGCATTTT.

In nucleotides, the CDR3 is TGTGCCAGCCGGAGGGGGGGCAACGATGAGCAGTTCTTC. This translates into CASRRGGNDEQFF. This sequence joins TRBV12-3 or TRBV12-4 and TRBJ2-1, with D possibly being TRBD2 (7 bases). CDR3 length equals 13 residues. V was shortened by 8 bases and J by 8 bases, with 16 bases between the two germline ends.

The chain combines TRBV30 with TRBJ1-6; a weak D match, TRBD1 (6 bases). The V end lost 3 bases, the J end lost 10 bases, and 16 bases lay between the germline ends. The CDR3 totals 14 residues. Germline V lookup: CDR1 GTSNPN, CDR2 SVGIG (reference sequence). CDR3 protein: CAWRQGPPRSPLHF. The CDR3 bases are TGTGCCTGGAGACAGGGTCCCCCCAGGTCACCCCTCCACTTT.

This sequence joins TRBV19 and TRBJ1-1, with 7 bases identical to TRBD1. CDR1 is LNHDA and CDR2 is SQIVND in the germline V gene (reference sequence). V lost 3 bases to trimming and J lost 11 bases; unmatched junction nucleotides: 9. This CDR3 has 13 residues. The CDR3 reads CASSMTGPGMAFF. For the CDR3, the DNA is TGTGCCAGTAGTATGACAGGGCCCGGAATGGCTTTCTTT.

The J gene is TRBJ2-2, the V gene TRBV6-6, with 11 bases matching TRBD2. The CDR3 is made up of 17 amino acids. Germline trimming cut 6 bases from V and 0 bases from J; bases unmatched to any gene: 6. Germline-derived CDR1 and CDR2 are MNHNY and SVGAGI (reference sequence). The CDR3 protein is CASRRIAGGPNTGELFF. The CDR3 nucleotides are TGTGCCAGCAGGCGAATAGCGGGGGGGCCGAACACCGGGGAGCTGTTTTTT.

Only one count was recorded for this clone. The chain recombines TRBV15 with TRBJ2-7; 9 nucleotides match TRBD1. The V segment lost 2 bases and the J segment 7 bases; nucleotides outside the gene matches: 15. This CDR3 contains 17 residues. Per germline, CDR1 LNHNV and CDR2 YYDKDF (reference sequence). CDR3 amino acids: CATSRSPPGQGLWEQYF. The CDR3 DNA sequence: TGTGCCACCAGCAGATCTCCTCCGGGACAGGGCCTCTGGGAGCAGTACTTC.

A single count supports this clone. V usage is TRBV7-2 and J usage is TRBJ2-1, with 7 bases that match TRBD1. J lost 7 bases, V lost 5 bases, and 11 bases had no gene match. CDR1 is SGHTA, CDR2 FQGNSA, per germline. The CDR3 totals 15 residues. This CDR3 is CASSPGTVVGNEQFF. The CDR3 DNA follows: TGTGCCAGCAGCCCGGGGACAGTTGTAGGGAATGAGCAGTTCTTC.

The chain joins TRBV30 to TRBJ1-2; unclear D gene. Germline CDR1 reads GTSNPN; CDR2 reads SVGIG (reference sequence). V was cut by 0 bases and J by 5 bases, with 16 bases left in between. The CDR3 totals 15 residues. The CDR3 region is CAWSVLRERGYGYTF. CDR3 bases: TGTGCCTGGAGTGTACTGAGGGAACGAGGGTATGGCTACACCTTC.

This chain joins TRBV4-3 and TRBJ1-5; D is unresolved. Germline V gene sequence: CDR1 LGHNA, CDR2 YSLEER. This CDR3 has 13 residues. V lost 1 base, J lost 7 bases, and 8 bases lay in between. CDR3 DNA: TGCGCCAGCAGCCAAGTCCGAGGCCAGCCCCAGCATTTT. Protein product: CASSQVRGQPQHF.

This chain joins TRBV19 and TRBJ1-5; a weak D match, TRBD1 (5 bases). Per the germline V gene, CDR1 is LNHDA and CDR2 is SQIVND (reference sequence). The CDR3 contains 15 residues. V was clipped by 7 bases and J by 1 base, with 14 bases between them. The CDR3 protein is CASTPGWASNQPQHF. CDR3 DNA sequence: TGTGCCAGTACCCCAGGGTGGGCGAGCAATCAGCCCCAGCATTTT.

V and J are TRBV7-3 and TRBJ2-7; perhaps TRBD1 as D (6 bases). This CDR3 is 13 amino acids long. Per the germline V gene, CDR1 is SGHTA and CDR2 is FQGTGA. V was cut by 5 bases and J by 3 bases, with 11 bases left in between. Here the CDR3 reads CASSPQDSYEQYF. The CDR3 DNA reads TGTGCCAGCAGCCCCCAGGACAGCTACGAGCAGTACTTC.

The genes are TRBV3-1 (or the pseudogene TRBV3-2) and TRBJ2-7; 9 positions match TRBD1. CDR3 size: 15 residues. V shed 6 bases, J shed 4 bases, and the junction held 10 bases outside the gene matches. The germline CDR1 and CDR2 sequences are LGHDT and YNNKEL (reference sequence). The CDR3 protein is CASSYPGQGLYEQYF. CDR3 sequence (DNA): TGTGCCAGCAGTTACCCGGGACAGGGCCTTTACGAGCAGTACTTC.

The chain links TRBV9 to TRBJ1-2, with 9 bases identical to TRBD1. The CDR3 totals 13 residues. V was pared by 4 bases and J by 4 bases, with 2 bases of the junction left unmatched. The germline V gene has CDR1 SGDLS and CDR2 YYNGEE. For the CDR3, the DNA is TGTGCCAGCAGCCAGGGACAGGGCTATGGCTACACCTTC. This encodes CASSQGQGYGYTF.